A selection of T cell receptor beta chains follows, all from one sample in a study of T cell responses to AZD1222 COVID-19 vaccine. TCRdb keeps only in-frame clones here, not all; method: immunoSEQ multiplex PCR. The sample has over 55,000 clones, over 65% seen once. The sample here was peripheral blood, taken 28 days after the second AZD1222 dose. These receptor sequences come from an adult who received the AZD1222 COVID-19 vaccine. Both conserved end residues are part of each CDR3. Some rows mark clone size as missing; the rest say once, few, many or name a class of expanded clone.

clone_size | v_call | cdr3_aa
few | TRBV7-9 | CASSYRTGIGDTQYF
NA | TRBV5-6 | CASSLPGHVGTEAFF
NA | TRBV5-4 | CASSLGDRAYGYTF
NA | TRBV28 | CASRTLEQAGGSYTF
NA | TRBV6-5 | CASRLQGANTGELFF
NA | TRBV5-5 | CASSPGTGRGYTF
NA | TRBV6-5 | CASGLAGDNEQFF
NA | TRBV18 | CASSQRDDQPQHF
NA | TRBV24-1 | CATSVLAGGTDTQYF
NA | TRBV19 | CASSEVRGRGQPQHF
NA | TRBV10-3 | CALKDGSTGELFF
NA | TRBV7-6 | CASSLAPRTSGGVSYEQYF
NA | TRBV11-3 | CASSLRRQGDTGELFF
NA | TRBV5-1 | CASSLARGITMNTEAFF
NA | TRBV30 | CAWDEARGEKLFF
NA | TRBV25-1 | CASRSDRGKFSTEAFF
NA | TRBV5-1 | CASSLAGPTEAFF
NA | TRBV29-1 | CSVDRGQGETQYF
NA | TRBV6-5 | CASSTRPGANTEAFF
NA | TRBV28 | CASREGYEQYF
NA | TRBV25-1 | CASSEGGYWTNSPLHF
NA | TRBV6-6 | CASSYGRSLIETQYF
NA | TRBV19 | CASSPGQGISNSPLHF
NA | TRBV28 | CASSRGMGQGGRSGELFF
NA | TRBV10-1 | CASISHGVCLPPLHF
NA | TRBV6-1 | CASSETSQGTALSAKNIQYF
NA | TRBV24-1 | CATSDIGVQYF
few | TRBV19 | CASRGTGNVAKNIQYF
NA | TRBV6-5 | CASRQILGNTIYF
NA | TRBV6-5 | CASGQDESNQPQHF
NA | TRBV4-2 | CASSRLPAGGNTGELFF
NA | TRBV2 | CASSLTGQAMNTEAFF
NA | TRBV3-1/TRBV3-2 | CASSQGASGAYEQYF
NA | TRBV19 | CASSISGIDEQYF
NA | TRBV28 | CASRRPHGGAITEAFF
once | TRBV19 | CASSSAGTRKNEQYF
NA | TRBV7-9 | CASSPTGYEQYF
NA | TRBV7-9 | CASRDRRGTEAFF
NA | TRBV11-2 | CASSSGVGGTDTQYF
NA | TRBV4-1 | CASSRKPRGLLTEAFF
NA | TRBV18 | CASSPLTGAQGFGYGYTF
NA | TRBV30 | CAWTEGLERSYTF
NA | TRBV5-1 | CASSSFGGQPQHF
NA | TRBV6-5 | CASSYDPEGSGNTIYF
NA | TRBV28 | CASSPSDRVPGYTF
NA | TRBV6-5 | CASRTGVYGYTF
NA | TRBV5-6 | CASSYGSGTEAFF
NA | TRBV11-3 | CASSLGQAGAYEQYF
NA | TRBV18 | CASSPRTSGNTGELFF
NA | TRBV6-5 | CASSLADSNDQPQHF
NA | TRBV6-6 | CASSYPGGNEQYF
NA | TRBV27 | CASSSRTGGYGYTF
NA | TRBV3-1/TRBV3-2 | CASSPLWGGETQYF
NA | TRBV7-6 | CASSLDGETQYF
NA | TRBV3-1/TRBV3-2 | CASSSPYEQFF
NA | TRBV7-3 | CASSSGLAGVGTDEQFF